The clone carrying this TCR beta chain was seen a single time. Germline-derived CDR1 and CDR2 are KGHDR and SFDVKD. Between the trimmed V and J ends, which lost 9 bases and 1 base, there was a span of 11 bases. The CDR3 loop spans 14 amino acids. Survey-level TCR beta sequencing used the immunoSEQ assay. TCRdb's table, derived via immunoSEQ multiplex PCR, lists solely in-frame clones and lacks some. The repertoire includes approximately 70,000 clones, 90% to 95% of them detected once, and around 4.5% sits in the top ten. The clonotype comes from a man aged 40-49 years with rheumatoid arthritis. The sequenced sample consisted of PBMCs. The chain carries TRBV24-1 and TRBJ2-2; no clear D gene. DNA for the CDR3: TGTGCCACCGGTCAGTCACGGAACACCGGGGAGCTGTTTTTT. Its protein product is CATGQSRNTGELFF.